This TCR beta chain was identified during a study of blood T cell repertoires in COVID-19. Overall study context: Researchers got acute and convalescent COVID-19 samples from the United States, Italy and Spain. T cells, B-cell-depleted T cells, or PBMCs supplied cDNA or gDNA.

V lost 0 bases and J 4 bases, leaving 13 bases between the germline ends. The CDR3 contains 15 residues. Germline V lookup: CDR1 PRHDT, CDR2 FYEKMQ (reference sequence). Original methodology: Estimates of nucleated cell counts were drawn from the amplification of reference gene primers. TCRdb's copy holds only in-frame clones and misses some; the assay was immunoSEQ multiplex PCR. D and trimming come from the DNA, and the V and J calls and clone size come from that table. The top ten hold roughly a third of the sample, which has about 100,000 clones, 80% seen once. The sample taken for sequencing was peripheral blood. The TCR sequence derives from a man in his sixties or seventies with active or convalescent COVID-19. This chain joins TRBV13 and TRBJ2-7; tentatively, D is TRBD1 (6 bases). The CDR3 loop reads CASSLGTGFRYEQYF. CDR3 coding DNA: TGTGCCAGCAGCTTAGGCACAGGGTTTAGGTACGAGCAGTACTTC.